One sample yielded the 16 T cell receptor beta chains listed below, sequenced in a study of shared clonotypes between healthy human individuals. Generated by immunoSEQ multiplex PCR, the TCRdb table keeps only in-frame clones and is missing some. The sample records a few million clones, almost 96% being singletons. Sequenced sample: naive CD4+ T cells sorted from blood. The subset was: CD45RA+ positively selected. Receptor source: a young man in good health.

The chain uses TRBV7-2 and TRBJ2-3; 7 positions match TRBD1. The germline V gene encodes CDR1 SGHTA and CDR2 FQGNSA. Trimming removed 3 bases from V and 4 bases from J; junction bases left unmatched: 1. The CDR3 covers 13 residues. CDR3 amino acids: CASSFGTADTQYF. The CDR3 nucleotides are TGTGCCAGCAGCTTCGGGACAGCAGATACGCAGTATTTT. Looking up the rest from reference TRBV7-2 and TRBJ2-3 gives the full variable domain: GAGVSQSPSNKVTEKGKDVELRCDPISGHTALYWYRQSLGQGLEFLIYFQGNSAPDKSGLPSDRFSAERTGGSVSTLTIQRTQQEDSAVYLCASSFGTADTQYFGPGTRLTVL.

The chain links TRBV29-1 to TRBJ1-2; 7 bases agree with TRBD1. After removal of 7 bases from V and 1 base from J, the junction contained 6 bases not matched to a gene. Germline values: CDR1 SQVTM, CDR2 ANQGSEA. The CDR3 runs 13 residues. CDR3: CSAGGQINYGYTF. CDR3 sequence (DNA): TGCAGCGCTGGGGGACAGATTAACTATGGCTACACCTTC.

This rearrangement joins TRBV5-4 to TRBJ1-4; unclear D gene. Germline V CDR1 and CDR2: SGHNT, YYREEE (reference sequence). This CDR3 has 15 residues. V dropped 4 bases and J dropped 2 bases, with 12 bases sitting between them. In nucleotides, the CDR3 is TGTGCCAGCAGCATAGGACTCCAGACTAATGAAAAACTGTTTTTT. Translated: CASSIGLQTNEKLFF.

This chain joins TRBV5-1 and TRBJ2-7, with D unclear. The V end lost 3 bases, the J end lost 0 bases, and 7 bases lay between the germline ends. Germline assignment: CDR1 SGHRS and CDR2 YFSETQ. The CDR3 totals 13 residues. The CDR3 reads CASSSPSSYEQYF. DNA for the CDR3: TGCGCCAGCAGCTCCCCGAGCTCCTACGAGCAGTACTTC.

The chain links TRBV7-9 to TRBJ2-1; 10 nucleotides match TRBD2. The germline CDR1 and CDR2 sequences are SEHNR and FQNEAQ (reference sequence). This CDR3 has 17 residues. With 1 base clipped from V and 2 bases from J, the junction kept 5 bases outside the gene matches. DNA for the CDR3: TGTGCCAGCAGCTTAGGCACCCTAGCGGGGGCCTACAATGAGCAGTTCTTC. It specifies CASSLGTLAGAYNEQFF.

The DNA for the CDR3 is TGTGCCAGCAGCTTGGGCCCTGGGGGACAGGGTTTAAGGGAGCAGTTCTTC. Its protein is CASSLGPGGQGLREQFF. V is TRBV7-2 and J is TRBJ2-1, with TRBD1 matching 9 bases. Trimming at V came to 3 bases and at J to 10 bases, leaving 16 bases not matched to a gene. Germline V CDR1 and CDR2: SGHTA, FQGNSA. The CDR3 runs 17 residues.

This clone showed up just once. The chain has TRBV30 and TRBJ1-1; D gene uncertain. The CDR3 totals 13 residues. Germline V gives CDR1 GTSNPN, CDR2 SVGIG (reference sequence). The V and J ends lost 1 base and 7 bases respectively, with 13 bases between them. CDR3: CAWSGLVSVEAFF. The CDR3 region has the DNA TGTGCCTGGAGTGGGTTGGTGTCCGTTGAAGCTTTCTTT.

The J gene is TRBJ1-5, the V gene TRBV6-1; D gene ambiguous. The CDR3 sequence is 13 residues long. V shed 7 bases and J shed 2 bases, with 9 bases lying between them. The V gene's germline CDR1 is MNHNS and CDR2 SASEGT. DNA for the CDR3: TGTGCCAGCATTTTGCGGGGCAATCAGCCCCAGCATTTT. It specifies CASILRGNQPQHF.

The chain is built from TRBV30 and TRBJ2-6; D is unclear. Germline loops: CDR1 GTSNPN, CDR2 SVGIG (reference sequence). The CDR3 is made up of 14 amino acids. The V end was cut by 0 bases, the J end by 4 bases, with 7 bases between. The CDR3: CAWSVQSGANVLTF. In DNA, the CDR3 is TGTGCCTGGAGTGTACAATCCGGGGCCAACGTCCTGACTTTC. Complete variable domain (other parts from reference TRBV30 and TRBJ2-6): SQTIHQWPATLVQPVGSPLSLECTVEGTSNPNLYWYRQAAGRGLQLLFYSVGIGQISSEVPQNLSASRPQDRQFILSSKKLLLSDSGFYLCAWSVQSGANVLTFGAGSRLTVL.

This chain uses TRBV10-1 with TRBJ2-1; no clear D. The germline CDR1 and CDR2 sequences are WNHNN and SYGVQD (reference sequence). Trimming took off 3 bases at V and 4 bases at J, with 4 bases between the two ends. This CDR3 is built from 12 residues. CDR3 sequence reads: CASSDGYNEQFF. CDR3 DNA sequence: TGCGCCAGCAGTGACGGATACAATGAGCAGTTCTTC.

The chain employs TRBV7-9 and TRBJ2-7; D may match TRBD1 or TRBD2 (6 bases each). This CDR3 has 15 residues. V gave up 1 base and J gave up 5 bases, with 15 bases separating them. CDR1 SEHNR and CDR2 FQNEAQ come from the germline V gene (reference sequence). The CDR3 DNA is TGTGCCAGCAGCTTAGAGGGGGGAAGTTCCAACGAGCAGTACTTC. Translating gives CASSLEGGSSNEQYF.

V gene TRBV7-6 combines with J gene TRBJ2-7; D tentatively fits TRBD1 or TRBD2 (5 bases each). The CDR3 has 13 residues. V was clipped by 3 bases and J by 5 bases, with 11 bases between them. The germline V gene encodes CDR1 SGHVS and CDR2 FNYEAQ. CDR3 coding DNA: TGTGCCAGCAGCTTCTGGGGGAGAGACGAGCAGTACTTC. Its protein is CASSFWGRDEQYF.

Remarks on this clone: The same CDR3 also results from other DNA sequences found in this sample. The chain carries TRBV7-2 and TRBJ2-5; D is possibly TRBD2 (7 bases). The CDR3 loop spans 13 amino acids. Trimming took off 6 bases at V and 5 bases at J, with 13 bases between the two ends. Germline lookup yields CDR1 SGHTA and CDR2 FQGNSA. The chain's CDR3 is CASRRGGGETQYF. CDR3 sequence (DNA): TGTGCCAGCAGGAGAGGGGGGGGCGAGACCCAGTACTTC.

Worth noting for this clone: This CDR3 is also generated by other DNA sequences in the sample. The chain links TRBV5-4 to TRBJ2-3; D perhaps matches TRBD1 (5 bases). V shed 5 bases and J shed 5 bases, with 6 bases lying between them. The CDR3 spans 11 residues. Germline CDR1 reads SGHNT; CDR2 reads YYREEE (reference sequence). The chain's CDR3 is CASSRGDTQYF. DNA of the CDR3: TGTGCCAGCAGTAGGGGAGATACGCAGTATTTT.

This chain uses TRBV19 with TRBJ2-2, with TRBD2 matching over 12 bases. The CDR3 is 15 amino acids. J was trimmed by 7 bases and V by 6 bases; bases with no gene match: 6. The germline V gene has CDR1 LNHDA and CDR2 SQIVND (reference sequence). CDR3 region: CASRRLAGVGGELFF. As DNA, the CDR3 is TGTGCCAGTAGGCGACTAGCGGGAGTTGGCGGGGAGCTGTTTTTT.

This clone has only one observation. The chain's CDR3 is CASSPQSTDTQYF. The CDR3 DNA reads TGTGCCAGCAGCCCCCAGAGCACAGATACGCAGTATTTT. The chain joins TRBV7-2 to TRBJ2-3; unclear D gene. Germline V gene sequence: CDR1 SGHTA, CDR2 FQGNSA. V lost 5 bases and J 0 bases, leaving 6 bases between the germline ends. The CDR3 extends over 13 amino acids.